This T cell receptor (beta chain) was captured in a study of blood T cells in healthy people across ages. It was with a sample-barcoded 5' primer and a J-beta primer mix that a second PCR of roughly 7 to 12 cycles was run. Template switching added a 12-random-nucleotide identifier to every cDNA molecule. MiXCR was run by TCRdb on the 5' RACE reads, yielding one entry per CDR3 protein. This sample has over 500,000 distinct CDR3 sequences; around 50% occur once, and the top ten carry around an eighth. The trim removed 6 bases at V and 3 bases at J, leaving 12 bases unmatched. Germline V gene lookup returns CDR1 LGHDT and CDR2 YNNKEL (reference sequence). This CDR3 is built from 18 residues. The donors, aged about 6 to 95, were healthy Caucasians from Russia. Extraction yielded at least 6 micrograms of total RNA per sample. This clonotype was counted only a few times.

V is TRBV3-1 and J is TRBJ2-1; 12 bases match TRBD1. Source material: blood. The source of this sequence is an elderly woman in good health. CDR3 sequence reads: CASSPNWGTGGIYNEQFF. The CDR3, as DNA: TGTGCCAGCAGTCCCAATTGGGGGACAGGGGGCATCTACAATGAGCAGTTCTTC.